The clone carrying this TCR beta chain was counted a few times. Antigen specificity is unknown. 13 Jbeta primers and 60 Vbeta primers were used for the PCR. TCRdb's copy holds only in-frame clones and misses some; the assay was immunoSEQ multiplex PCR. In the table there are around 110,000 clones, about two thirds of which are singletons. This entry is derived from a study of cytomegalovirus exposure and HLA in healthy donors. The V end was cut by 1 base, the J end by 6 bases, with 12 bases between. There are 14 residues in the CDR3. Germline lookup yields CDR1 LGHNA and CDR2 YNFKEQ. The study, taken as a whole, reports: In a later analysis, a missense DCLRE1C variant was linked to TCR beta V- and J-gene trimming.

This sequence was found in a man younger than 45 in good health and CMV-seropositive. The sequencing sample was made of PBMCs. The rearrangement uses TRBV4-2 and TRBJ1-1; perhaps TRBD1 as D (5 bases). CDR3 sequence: CASSQGGEGAEAFF. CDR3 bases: TGTGCCAGCAGCCAAGGTGGGGAAGGGGCTGAAGCTTTCTTT.